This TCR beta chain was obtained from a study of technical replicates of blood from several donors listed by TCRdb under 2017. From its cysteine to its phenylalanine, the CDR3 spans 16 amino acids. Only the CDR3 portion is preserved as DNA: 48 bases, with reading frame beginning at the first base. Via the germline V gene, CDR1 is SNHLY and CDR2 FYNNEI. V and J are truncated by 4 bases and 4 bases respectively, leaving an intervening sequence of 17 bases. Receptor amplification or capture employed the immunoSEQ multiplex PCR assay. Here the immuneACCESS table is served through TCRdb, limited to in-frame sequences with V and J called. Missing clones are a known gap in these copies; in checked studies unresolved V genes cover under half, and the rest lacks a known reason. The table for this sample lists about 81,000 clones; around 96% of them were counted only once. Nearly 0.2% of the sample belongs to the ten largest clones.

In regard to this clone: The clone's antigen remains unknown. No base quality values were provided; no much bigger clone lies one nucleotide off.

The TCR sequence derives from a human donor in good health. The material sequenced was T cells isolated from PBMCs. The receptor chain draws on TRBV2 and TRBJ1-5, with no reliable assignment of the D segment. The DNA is TGTGCCAGCAGTGGCCGTGAGGTATTCGGTAATCAGCCCCAGCATTTT. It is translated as CASSGREVFGNQPQHF. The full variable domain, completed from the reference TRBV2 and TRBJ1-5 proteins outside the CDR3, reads EPEVTQTPSHQVTQMGQEVILRCVPISNHLYFYWYRQILGQKVEFLVSFYNNEISEKSEIFDDQFSVERPDGSNFTLKIRSTKLEDSAMYFCASSGREVFGNQPQHFGDGTRLSIL.